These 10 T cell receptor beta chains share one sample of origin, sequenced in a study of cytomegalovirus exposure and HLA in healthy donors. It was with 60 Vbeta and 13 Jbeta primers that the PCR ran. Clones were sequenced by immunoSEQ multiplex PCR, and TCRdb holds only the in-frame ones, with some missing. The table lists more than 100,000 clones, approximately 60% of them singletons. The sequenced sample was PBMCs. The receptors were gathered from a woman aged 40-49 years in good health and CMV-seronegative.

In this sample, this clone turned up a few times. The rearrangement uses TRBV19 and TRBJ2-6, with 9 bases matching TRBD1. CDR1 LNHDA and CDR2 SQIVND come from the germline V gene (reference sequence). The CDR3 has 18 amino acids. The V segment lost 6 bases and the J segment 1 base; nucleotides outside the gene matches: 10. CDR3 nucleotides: TGTGCCAGTAGCCCTCAGGACAGGGGCAATTCTGGGGCCAACGTCCTGACTTTC. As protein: CASSPQDRGNSGANVLTF.

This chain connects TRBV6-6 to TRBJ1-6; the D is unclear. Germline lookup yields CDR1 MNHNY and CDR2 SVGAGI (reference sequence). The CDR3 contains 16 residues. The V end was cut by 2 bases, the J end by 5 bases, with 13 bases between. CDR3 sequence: CASSYPPTGNNSPLHF. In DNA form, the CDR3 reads TGTGCCAGCAGTTACCCCCCGACGGGGAATAATTCACCCCTCCACTTT.

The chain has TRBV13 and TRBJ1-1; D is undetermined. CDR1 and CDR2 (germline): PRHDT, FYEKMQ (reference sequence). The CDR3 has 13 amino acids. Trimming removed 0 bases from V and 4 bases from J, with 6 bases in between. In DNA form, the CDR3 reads TGTGCCAGCAGCTTAGGTCTATCCACTGAAGCTTTCTTT. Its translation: CASSLGLSTEAFF.

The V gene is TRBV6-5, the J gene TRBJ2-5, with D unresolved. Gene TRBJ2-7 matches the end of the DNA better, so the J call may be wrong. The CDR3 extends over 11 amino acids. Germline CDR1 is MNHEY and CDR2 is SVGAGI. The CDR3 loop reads CASSYRNEQYF. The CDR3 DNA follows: TGTGCCAGCAGTTACCGTAACGAGCAGTACTTC.

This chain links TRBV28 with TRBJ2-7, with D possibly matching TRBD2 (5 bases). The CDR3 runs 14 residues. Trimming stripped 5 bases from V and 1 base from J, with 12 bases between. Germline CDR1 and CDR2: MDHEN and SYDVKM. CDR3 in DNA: TGTGCCAGCAGTGCCGGGGAGACTTCCTACGAGCAGTACTTC. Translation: CASSAGETSYEQYF.

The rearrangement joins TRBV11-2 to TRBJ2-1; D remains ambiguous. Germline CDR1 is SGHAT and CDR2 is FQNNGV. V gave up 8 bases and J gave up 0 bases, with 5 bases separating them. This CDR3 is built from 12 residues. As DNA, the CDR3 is TGTGCCAGCGAAGCCTCCTACAATGAGCAGTTCTTC. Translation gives CASEASYNEQFF.

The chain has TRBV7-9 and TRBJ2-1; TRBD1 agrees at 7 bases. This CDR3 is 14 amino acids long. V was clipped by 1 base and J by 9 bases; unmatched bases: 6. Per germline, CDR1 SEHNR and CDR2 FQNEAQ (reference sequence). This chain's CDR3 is CASSLVGGLAEQFF. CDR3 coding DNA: TGTGCCAGCAGCTTAGTAGGGGGCCTTGCTGAGCAGTTCTTC.

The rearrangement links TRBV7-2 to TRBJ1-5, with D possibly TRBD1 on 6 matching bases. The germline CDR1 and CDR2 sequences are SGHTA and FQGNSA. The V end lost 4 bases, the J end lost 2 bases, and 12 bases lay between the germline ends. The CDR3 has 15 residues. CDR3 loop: CASSSYSGGNQPQHF. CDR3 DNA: TGTGCCAGCAGCTCATACTCAGGGGGCAATCAGCCCCAGCATTTT.

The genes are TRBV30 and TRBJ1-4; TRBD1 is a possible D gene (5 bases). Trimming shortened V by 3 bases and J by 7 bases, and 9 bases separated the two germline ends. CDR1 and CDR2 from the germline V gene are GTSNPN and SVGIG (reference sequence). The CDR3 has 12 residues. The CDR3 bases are TGTGCCTGGAGGCAGGGTGGTGAAAAACTGTTTTTT. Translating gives CAWRQGGEKLFF.

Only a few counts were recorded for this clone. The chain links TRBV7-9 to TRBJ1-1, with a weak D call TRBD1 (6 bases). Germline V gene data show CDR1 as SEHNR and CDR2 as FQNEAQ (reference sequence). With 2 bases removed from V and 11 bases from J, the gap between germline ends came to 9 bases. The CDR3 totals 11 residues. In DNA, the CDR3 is TGTGCCAGCAGCTTACAGGGGTCGGCTTTCTTT. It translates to CASSLQGSAFF. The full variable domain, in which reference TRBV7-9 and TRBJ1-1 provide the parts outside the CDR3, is DTGVSQNPRHKITKRGQNVTFRCDPISEHNRLYWYRQTLGQGPEFLTYFQNEAQLEKSRLLSDRFSAERPKGSFSTLEIQRTEQGDSAMYLCASSLQGSAFFGQGTRLTVV.